Listed below are T cell receptor beta chains from one sample, sequenced in a study of blood T cells in healthy people across ages. TCRdb analysed the 5' RACE reads with MiXCR anew, one entry per CDR3 protein. The data contain about a million distinct CDR3 sequences, roughly 48% of them singletons. Sequenced material: blood. Every receptor here comes from a man aged 30 to 45 in good health. The CDR3 runs from the conserved cysteine through the conserved F or W. Fields, in order: V gene, J gene, CDR3 protein.

>TRBV5-1|TRBJ1-4
CASRGRGLEEKLFF
>TRBV6-1|TRBJ2-7
CASRTGTGTEQYF
>TRBV7-2|TRBJ1-1
CASSLEWLNTEAFF
>TRBV6-6|TRBJ1-2
CASSYSSGPNYGYTF
>TRBV11-1|TRBJ1-1
CASSFGVDTEAFF
>TRBV7-9|TRBJ1-1
CASMSRGGPNTEAFF
>TRBV6-2/TRBV6-3|TRBJ2-3
CASSSYFSTDTQYF
>TRBV6-5|TRBJ2-7
CASSPGIYYEQYF
>TRBV30|TRBJ2-1
CAGSPSYEQFF
>TRBV5-1|-
CASSPTGDDPSKNIQYF
>TRBV6-2/TRBV6-3|TRBJ2-1
CASIRTAGGEQFF
>TRBV10-3|TRBJ2-1
CAISEWDEQFF
>TRBV7-7|TRBJ2-1
CASSRGLATSNEQFF
>TRBV6-2/TRBV6-3|TRBJ2-3
CASSYDLQTQGGTDTQYF
>TRBV2|TRBJ1-2
CASTLDRDYGYTF
>TRBV6-2/TRBV6-3|TRBJ2-1
CASSYGVDEQFF
>TRBV7-2|TRBJ2-1
CASSPGGVKQFF
>TRBV19|TRBJ2-5
CASTYGNGGHETQYF
>TRBV16|TRBJ1-6
CASSQSKVANSPLHF
>TRBV6-1|TRBJ2-4
CASSGYREAIQYF
>TRBV28|TRBJ2-2
CASSPGGGLPGELFF
>TRBV5-1|TRBJ2-3
CASSLSLDADTQYF
>TRBV6-2/TRBV6-3|TRBJ2-1
CASRSLGQGNEQFF
>TRBV20-1|TRBJ2-1
CSAPRDRFGEQFF
>TRBV27|TRBJ2-7
CASSAGTGIEQYF
>TRBV20-1|TRBJ2-4
CSATAGTTENIQYF
>TRBV5-1|-
CASSLRVRGPETQYF
>TRBV20-1|TRBJ2-7
CSAREPRGRHYEQYF
>TRBV5-1|TRBJ2-1
CASSWRGNEQFF
>TRBV4-2|TRBJ2-7
CASSQGGDHEQYF
>TRBV9|TRBJ2-3
CASSVRDTQYF
>TRBV11-3|TRBJ2-7
CASSQSGVTYEQYF
>TRBV5-1|TRBJ2-1
CASSLLGGVPSEQFF
>TRBV9|TRBJ2-3
CASSALADSTDTQYF
>TRBV3-1|TRBJ2-7
CASSQGGLSTYEQYF
>TRBV7-2|TRBJ1-1
CASSPQAGNLNTEAFF